These T cell receptor beta chains were read from a single sample in a study of T cells after yellow fever vaccination. TCRdb re-called the 5' RACE reads with MiXCR, one entry per CDR3 protein. The data show about 330,000 distinct CDR3 sequences, 6.8% seen once. This sample comprised PBMCs, obtained roughly seven weeks after the first yellow fever vaccination. Receptors originate from a man aged 18-30 years who received the YFV17D yellow fever vaccine. Each CDR3 is given with its conserved first and last residue. D genes are given only for firm matches. Only some rows state a clone size, as once, few, many or a class for expanded clones.

TRBJ2-2 | few | 16 | TRBV5-1 | . | TGCGCCAGCAGCTTGGCGCGGGAAGCGAAGATCCGGGAGCTGTTTTTT | CASSLAREAKIRELFF
TRBJ2-3 | . | 13 | TRBV24-1 | TRBD2 | TGTGCCACCAGGGCGGGGGTCCCGGATACGCAGTATTTT | CATRAGVPDTQYF
TRBJ2-1 | . | 17 | TRBV20-1 | . | TGCAGTGCTAGAGGTTGGGATGCACGGAGCTCCTACAATGAGCAGTTCTTC | CSARGWDARSSYNEQFF
TRBJ2-7 | . | 16 | TRBV25-1 | . | TGTGCCAGCAGTGGCCCCCGAGAGGTAGGCCCCTACGAGCAGTACTTC | CASSGPREVGPYEQYF
TRBJ1-1 | few | 17 | TRBV19 | TRBD1 | TGTGCCAGTACCCGAACCATAACAGGGGGCGTGCGAACTGAAGCTTTCTTT | CASTRTITGGVRTEAFF
TRBJ2-5 | many | 16 | TRBV7-8 | TRBD2 | TGTGCCAGCCGCCCGGGACTAGCGGGGGGTCAAGAGACCCAGTACTTC | CASRPGLAGGQETQYF
TRBJ1-5 | many | 15 | TRBV12-3/TRBV12-4 | . | TGTGCCAGCAGTTTATCCGGGGGTGGTAATCAGCCCCAGCATTTT | CASSLSGGGNQPQHF
TRBJ2-7 | few | 17 | TRBV4-2 | TRBD2 | TGTGCCAGCAGCCAAGATGGGGCTAGCGGGGGGCTTTACGAGCAGTACTTC | CASSQDGASGGLYEQYF
TRBJ2-7 | few | 15 | TRBV4-3 | TRBD1 | TGCGCCAGCAGCCAATCCTACAGGGGTGCCTACGAGCAGTACTTC | CASSQSYRGAYEQYF
TRBJ1-1 | few | 15 | TRBV9 | . | TGTGCCAGCAGCTCAGGCGGGGATTTCAACACTGAAGCTTTCTTT | CASSSGGDFNTEAFF
TRBJ2-5 | . | 20 | TRBV27 | TRBD1 | TGTGCCAGCTCACCCTTCGTTAGGACAGGGACGGGTGGGGGCCAAGAGACCCAGTACTTC | CASSPFVRTGTGGGQETQYF
TRBJ1-1 | . | 18 | TRBV5-1 | . | TGCGCCAGCAGTCAAAGACAGGCCGGCTCCCTCTTGAACACTGAAGCTTTCTTT | CASSQRQAGSLLNTEAFF
TRBJ1-2 | few | 15 | TRBV29-1 | . | TGCAGCGTTCAGTGGGGTCCTAGAGCTAACTATGGCTACACCTTC | CSVQWGPRANYGYTF
TRBJ2-2 | . | 14 | TRBV6-1 | TRBD1 | TGTGCCAGCAGTGGACAGGGGAGTCACGGGGAGCTGTTTTTT | CASSGQGSHGELFF
TRBJ2-5 | few | 15 | TRBV4-3 | . | TGCGCCAGCAGCCAAGATTTGAGGGTGCAAGAGACCCAGTACTTC | CASSQDLRVQETQYF
TRBJ2-7 | many | 12 | TRBV15 | . | TGTGCCACCAGCAGAGGGGGATACGAGCAGTACTTC | CATSRGGYEQYF
TRBJ2-2 | many | 16 | TRBV5-1 | TRBD2 | TGCGCCAGCAGCCAGCGACTAGCGGGGTACACCGGGGAGCTGTTTTTT | CASSQRLAGYTGELFF
TRBJ2-3 | few | 13 | TRBV29-1 | . | TGCAGCGTGACTGCAACGGGCCCAGATACGCAGTATTTT | CSVTATGPDTQYF
TRBJ2-1 | . | 13 | TRBV20-1 | . | TGCAGTGCTAGCCGGGGGCCCAACAATGAGCAGTTCTTC | CSASRGPNNEQFF
TRBJ2-7 | . | 12 | TRBV29-1 | . | TGCAGCGTTGAAGGCAGTTCGGCCGAGCAGTACTTC | CSVEGSSAEQYF
TRBJ1-2 | . | 18 | TRBV6-5 | . | TGTGCCAGCAGTTACTCGAAGCAAAAGGCTTCGGAGAGCTATGGCTACACCTTC | CASSYSKQKASESYGYTF
TRBJ2-7 | . | 16 | TRBV6-1 | TRBD2 | TGTGCCAGCAATGGCAGAAGCGGGGGCGACTCCTACGAGCAGTACTTC | CASNGRSGGDSYEQYF
TRBJ2-7 | few | 13 | TRBV5-1 | TRBD1 | TGCGCCAGTGGGACAGGGGGCTTCTACGAGCAGTACTTC | CASGTGGFYEQYF
TRBJ1-1 | few | 11 | TRBV29-1 | . | TGCAGCGTAGTTACAGGGATGAAAGCTTTCTTT | CSVVTGMKAFF
TRBJ1-5 | few | 15 | TRBV3-1 | . | TGTGCCAGCAGCCAAGGGCCTTATAGCAATCAGCCCCAGCATTTT | CASSQGPYSNQPQHF
TRBJ1-2 | few | 17 | TRBV25-1 | . | TGTGCCAGCAGTGAATATGAGGCAGGGTACCTCTACGACGGCTACACCTTC | CASSEYEAGYLYDGYTF
TRBJ1-1 | few | 13 | TRBV7-8 | . | TGTGCCAGCAGCCCCATCCCCGGCACTGAAGCTTTCTTT | CASSPIPGTEAFF
TRBJ1-5 | . | 15 | TRBV5-6 | . | TGTGCCAGCAGCTTGGGGACAGAATACAATCAGCCCCAGCATTTT | CASSLGTEYNQPQHF
TRBJ2-1 | many | 15 | TRBV3-1 | TRBD2 | TGTGCCAGCAGCCATGTACTAGCGCCCTACAATGAGCAGTTCTTC | CASSHVLAPYNEQFF
TRBJ2-1 | . | 14 | TRBV5-1 | . | TGCGCCAGCAGCTTGGTTCTAGCTGGCAATGAGCAGTTCTTC | CASSLVLAGNEQFF
TRBJ2-3 | . | 12 | TRBV29-1 | . | TGCAGCGTTGACGTAGCTGCAGATACGCAGTATTTT | CSVDVAADTQYF
TRBJ2-7 | . | 16 | TRBV15 | . | TGTGCCACCAGCAGAGAGTGGGCCCGAGGCTCCTACGAGCAGTACTTC | CATSREWARGSYEQYF
TRBJ1-1 | . | 16 | TRBV19 | TRBD1 | TGTGCCAGTAGTACCCTATACAGGGGGCGGGAAACTGAAGCTTTCTTT | CASSTLYRGRETEAFF
TRBJ2-1 | few | 15 | TRBV11-3 | . | TGTGCCAGCAGCTTCGGGGGACCAAGGGACAATGAGCAGTTCTTC | CASSFGGPRDNEQFF
TRBJ2-1 | few | 16 | TRBV10-3 | TRBD2 | TGTGCCATCAGTGATTCTCAACTAGCGGGGCACAATGAGCAGTTCTTC | CAISDSQLAGHNEQFF
TRBJ2-3 | . | 15 | TRBV4-3 | TRBD1 | TGCGCCAGCAGCCAGGGGCAGGGGGCTACAGATACGCAGTATTTT | CASSQGQGATDTQYF
TRBJ1-5 | . | 15 | TRBV5-1 | . | TGCGCCAGCAGCTTGGGACAAACAAACAATCAGCCCCAGCATTTT | CASSLGQTNNQPQHF
TRBJ2-1 | . | 14 | TRBV7-2 | . | TGTGCCAGCAGCCCGAAAGGTGGGAGGAATGAGCAGTTCTTC | CASSPKGGRNEQFF
TRBJ2-1 | . | 13 | TRBV6-1 | . | TGTGCCAGCAGTCGGGACTTATCCGATGAGCAGTTCTTC | CASSRDLSDEQFF
TRBJ2-2 | few | 14 | TRBV6-1 | TRBD1 | TGTGCCAGCAGCCTGGGACAGTTCACCGGGGAGCTGTTTTTT | CASSLGQFTGELFF
TRBJ2-7 | few | 14 | TRBV4-1 | TRBD1 | TGCGCCAGCAGCCAAGGTCTCAGGGGGCTCGAGCAGTACTTC | CASSQGLRGLEQYF
TRBJ2-7 | many | 15 | TRBV7-9 | . | TGTGCCAGCAGCCCCCGGGACGGCAAGTCCTACGAGCAGTACTTC | CASSPRDGKSYEQYF
TRBJ2-2 | once | 19 | TRBV4-3 | . | TGCGACAGCAGCCAAGGGGGGTGGGGGCGCAGGGGAAAAGCCGGGGAGCTGTTTTTT | CDSSQGGWGRRGKAGELFF
TRBJ2-1 | few | 15 | TRBV20-1 | . | TGCAGTGCTAGAGACCTCGGGGGCCTAGACAATGAGCAGTTCTTC | CSARDLGGLDNEQFF
TRBJ1-5 | . | 14 | TRBV12-3/TRBV12-4 | TRBD1 | TGTGCCAGCAGTTCGGACAGGAACTTTCAGCCCCAGCATTTT | CASSSDRNFQPQHF
TRBJ2-3 | . | 15 | TRBV29-1 | . | TGCAGCGTGGAACCCAGGGCGTTGGTCACAGATACGCAGTATTTT | CSVEPRALVTDTQYF
TRBJ2-5 | . | 13 | TRBV3-1 | . | TGTGCCAGCAGCCAAGCCGCTTGGGAGACCCAGTACTTC | CASSQAAWETQYF
TRBJ2-2 | . | 16 | TRBV20-1 | . | TGCAGTGCTAGGGCCCGGCGGGGTGCGAACACCGGGGAGCTGTTTTTT | CSARARRGANTGELFF
TRBJ2-1 | . | 13 | TRBV19 | . | TGTGCCAGTAGTATAGGAAGCTCGGATGAGCAGTTCTTC | CASSIGSSDEQFF